This T cell receptor delta chain was sequenced in a study of gamma-delta chains in newborns, infants, children. Study details: Microbial exposure reportedly drives polyclonal innate γδ T cell expansion after birth.

TCRdb re-called clones from the reads using CATT. The table records 5,100 or so delta-chain clones, 2.7% of them present only once. Germline V gives CDR1 GEAIGNYY, CDR2 EKD. There are 21 residues in the CDR3. Trimming removed 0 bases from V and 0 bases from J; junction bases left unmatched: 7. The sample taken for sequencing was blood. The TCR sequence derives from a child who was a newborn, infant or young child, either healthy, febrile or measles-vaccinated (not recorded which). The chain carries TRDV2 and TRDJ3, with 13 bases that match TRDD3. The CDR3 bases are TGTGCCTGTGACACCGGAGGACTGGGGGATACGGGCTCCTGGGACACCCGACAGATGTTTTTC. Its translation: CACDTGGLGDTGSWDTRQMFF.